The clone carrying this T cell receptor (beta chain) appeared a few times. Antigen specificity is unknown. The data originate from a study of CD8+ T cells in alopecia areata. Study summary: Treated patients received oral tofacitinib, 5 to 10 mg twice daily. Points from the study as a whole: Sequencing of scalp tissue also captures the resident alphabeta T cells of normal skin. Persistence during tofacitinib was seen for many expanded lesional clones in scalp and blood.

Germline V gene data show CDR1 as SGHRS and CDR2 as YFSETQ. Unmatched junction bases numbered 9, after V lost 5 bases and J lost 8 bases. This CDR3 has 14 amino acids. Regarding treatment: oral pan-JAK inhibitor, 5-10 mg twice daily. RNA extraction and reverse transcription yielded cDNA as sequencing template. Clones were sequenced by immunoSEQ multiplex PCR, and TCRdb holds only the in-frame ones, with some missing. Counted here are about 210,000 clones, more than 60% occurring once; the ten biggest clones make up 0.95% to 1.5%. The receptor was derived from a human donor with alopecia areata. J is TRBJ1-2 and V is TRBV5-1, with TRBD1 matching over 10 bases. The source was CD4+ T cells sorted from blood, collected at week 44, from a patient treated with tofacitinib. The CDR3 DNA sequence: TGCGCCAGCAGTCTGACAGGGGGCGTGGACGGCTACACCTTC. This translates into CASSLTGGVDGYTF.